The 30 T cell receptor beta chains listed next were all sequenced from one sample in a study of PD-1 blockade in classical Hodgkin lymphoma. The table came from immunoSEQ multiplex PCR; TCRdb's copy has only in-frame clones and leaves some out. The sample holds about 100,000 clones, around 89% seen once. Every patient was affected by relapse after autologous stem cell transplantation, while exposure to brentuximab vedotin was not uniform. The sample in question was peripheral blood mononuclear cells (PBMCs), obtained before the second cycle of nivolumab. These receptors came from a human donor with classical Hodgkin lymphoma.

The CDR3 reads CASSPPYYEKLFF. The CDR3, as DNA: TGTGCCAGCAGTCCTCCTTACTATGAAAAACTGTTTTTT. The rearrangement joins TRBV2 to TRBJ1-4; D is ambiguous. The CDR3 contains 13 residues. Trimming removed 5 bases from V and 6 bases from J, with 10 bases in between. CDR1 SNHLY and CDR2 FYNNEI come from the germline V gene.

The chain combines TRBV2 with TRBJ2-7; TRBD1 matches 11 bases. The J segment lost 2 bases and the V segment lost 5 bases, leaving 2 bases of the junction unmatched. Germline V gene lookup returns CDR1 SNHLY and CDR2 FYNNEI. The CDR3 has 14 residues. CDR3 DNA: TGTGCCAGCAGTCGGGACAGGGGGGCCTACGAGCAGTACTTC. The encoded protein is CASSRDRGAYEQYF.

DNA for the CDR3: TGTGCCAGCAGCTTGGCTCCGGGACTAGCGAACACCGGGGAGCTGTTTTTT. Its protein is CASSLAPGLANTGELFF. The rearrangement links TRBV7-2 to TRBJ2-2, with TRBD2 matching over 8 bases. The V gene's germline CDR1 is SGHTA and CDR2 FQGNSA. The CDR3 runs to 17 residues. V trimming: 3 bases; J trimming: 0 bases; junction bases outside the gene matches: 6.

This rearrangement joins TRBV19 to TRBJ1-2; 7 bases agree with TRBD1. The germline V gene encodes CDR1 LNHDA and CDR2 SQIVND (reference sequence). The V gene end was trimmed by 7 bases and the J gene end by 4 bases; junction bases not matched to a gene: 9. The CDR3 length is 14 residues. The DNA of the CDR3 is TGTGCCAGTACCGGCGGACAGGACCCCTATGGCTACACCTTC. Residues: CASTGGQDPYGYTF.

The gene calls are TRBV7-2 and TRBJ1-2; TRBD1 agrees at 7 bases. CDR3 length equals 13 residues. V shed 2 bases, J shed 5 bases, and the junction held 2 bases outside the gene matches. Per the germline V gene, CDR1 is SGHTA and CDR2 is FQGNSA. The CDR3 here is CASSLPGQYGYTF. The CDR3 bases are TGTGCCAGCAGCTTACCGGGACAGTATGGCTACACCTTC.

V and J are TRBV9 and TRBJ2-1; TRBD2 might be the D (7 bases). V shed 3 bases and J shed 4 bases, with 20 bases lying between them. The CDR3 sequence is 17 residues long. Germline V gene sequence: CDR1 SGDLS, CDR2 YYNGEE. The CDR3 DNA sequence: TGTGCCAGCAGCGAGCAATCCCCCAGGGGAGGGTACAATGAGCAGTTCTTC. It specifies CASSEQSPRGGYNEQFF.

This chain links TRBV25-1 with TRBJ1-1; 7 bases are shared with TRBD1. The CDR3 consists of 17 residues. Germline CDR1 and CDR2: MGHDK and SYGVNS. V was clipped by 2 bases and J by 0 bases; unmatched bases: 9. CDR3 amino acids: CASSEQGGYFLNTEAFF. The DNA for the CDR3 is TGTGCCAGCAGTGAACAGGGGGGATACTTCCTGAACACTGAAGCTTTCTTT.

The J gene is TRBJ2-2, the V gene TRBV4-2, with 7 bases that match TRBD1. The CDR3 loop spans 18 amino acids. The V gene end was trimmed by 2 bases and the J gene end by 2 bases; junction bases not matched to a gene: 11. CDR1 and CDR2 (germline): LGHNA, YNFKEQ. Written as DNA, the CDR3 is TGTGCCAGCAGCCAACGGCCTCCGGGACAGACAAACACCGGGGAGCTGTTTTTT. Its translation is CASSQRPPGQTNTGELFF.

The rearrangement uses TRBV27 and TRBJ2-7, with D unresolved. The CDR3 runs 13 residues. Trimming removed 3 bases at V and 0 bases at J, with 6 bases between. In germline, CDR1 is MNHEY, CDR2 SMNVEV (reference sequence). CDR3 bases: TGTGCCAGCAGTTTCCGCCTCTCCTACGAGCAGTACTTC. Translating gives CASSFRLSYEQYF.

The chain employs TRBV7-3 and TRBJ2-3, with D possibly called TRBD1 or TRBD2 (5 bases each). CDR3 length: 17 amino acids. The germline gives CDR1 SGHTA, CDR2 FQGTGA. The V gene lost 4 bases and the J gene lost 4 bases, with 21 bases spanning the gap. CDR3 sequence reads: CASSYPSGGPVPDTQYF. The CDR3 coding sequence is TGTGCCAGCAGCTACCCTAGTGGGGGACCTGTCCCAGATACGCAGTATTTT.

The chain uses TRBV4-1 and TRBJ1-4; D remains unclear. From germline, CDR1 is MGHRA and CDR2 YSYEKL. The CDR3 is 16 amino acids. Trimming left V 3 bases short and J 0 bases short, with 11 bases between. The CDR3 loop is CASSHQDGTTNEKLFF. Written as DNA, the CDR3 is TGCGCCAGCAGCCATCAGGACGGCACAACTAATGAAAAACTGTTTTTT.

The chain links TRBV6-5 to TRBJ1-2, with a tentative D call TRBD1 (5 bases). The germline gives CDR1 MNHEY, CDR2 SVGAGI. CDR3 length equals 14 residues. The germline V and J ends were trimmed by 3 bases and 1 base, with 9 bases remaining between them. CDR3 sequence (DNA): TGTGCCAGCAGTTATTTCCAGGGTAACTATGGCTACACCTTC. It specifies CASSYFQGNYGYTF.

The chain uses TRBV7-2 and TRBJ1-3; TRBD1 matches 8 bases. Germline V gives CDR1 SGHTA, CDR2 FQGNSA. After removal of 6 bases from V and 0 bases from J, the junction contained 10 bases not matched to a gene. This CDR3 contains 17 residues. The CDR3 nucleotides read TGTGCCAGCAGACCCAACCGGGACAGGAGCTCTGGAAACACCATATATTTT. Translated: CASRPNRDRSSGNTIYF.

Here the CDR3 reads CASSYRNYKAQGLRSNQPQHF. CDR3 nucleotide sequence: TGTGCCAGTAGTTATAGAAATTATAAGGCTCAGGGATTGAGGAGCAATCAGCCCCAGCATTTT. This chain joins TRBV19 and TRBJ1-5, with D maybe TRBD1 (5 bases). CDR1 and CDR2 (germline): LNHDA, SQIVND (reference sequence). V lost 5 bases and J 1 base, leaving 30 bases between the germline ends. CDR3 length: 21 amino acids.

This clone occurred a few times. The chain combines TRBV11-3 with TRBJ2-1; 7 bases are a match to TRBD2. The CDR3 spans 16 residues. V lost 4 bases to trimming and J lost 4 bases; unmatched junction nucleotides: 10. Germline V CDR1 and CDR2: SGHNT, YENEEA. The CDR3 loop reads CASSSEKRGSYNEQFF. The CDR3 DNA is TGTGCCAGCAGCTCCGAAAAGCGGGGTTCGTACAATGAGCAGTTCTTC.

CDR3 amino acids: CASRGSLLNQPQHF. CDR3 coding DNA: TGTGCCAGTAGAGGCAGCCTTCTCAATCAGCCCCAGCATTTT. The rearrangement joins TRBV19 to TRBJ1-5; D is ambiguous. Trimming left V 6 bases short and J 3 bases short, with 12 bases between. The CDR3 covers 14 residues. Germline-derived CDR1 and CDR2 are LNHDA and SQIVND (reference sequence).

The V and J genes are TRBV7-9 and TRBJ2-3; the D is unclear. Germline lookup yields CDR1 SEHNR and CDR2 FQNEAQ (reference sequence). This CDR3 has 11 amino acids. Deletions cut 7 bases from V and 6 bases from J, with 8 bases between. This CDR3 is CASKVPDTQYF. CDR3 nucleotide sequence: TGTGCCAGCAAGGTCCCCGATACGCAGTATTTT.

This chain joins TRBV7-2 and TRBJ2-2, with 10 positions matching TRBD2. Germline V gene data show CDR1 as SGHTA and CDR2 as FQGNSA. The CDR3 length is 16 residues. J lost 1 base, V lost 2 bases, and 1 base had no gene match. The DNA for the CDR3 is TGTGCCAGCAGCTTACTAGCGGGGGTGAACACCGGGGAGCTGTTTTTT. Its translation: CASSLLAGVNTGELFF.

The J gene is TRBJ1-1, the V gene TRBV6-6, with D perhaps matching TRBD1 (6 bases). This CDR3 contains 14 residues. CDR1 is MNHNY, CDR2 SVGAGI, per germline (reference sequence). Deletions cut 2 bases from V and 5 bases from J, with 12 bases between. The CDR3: CASSYEGGYTEAFF. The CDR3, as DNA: TGTGCCAGCAGTTACGAGGGGGGCTATACTGAAGCTTTCTTT.

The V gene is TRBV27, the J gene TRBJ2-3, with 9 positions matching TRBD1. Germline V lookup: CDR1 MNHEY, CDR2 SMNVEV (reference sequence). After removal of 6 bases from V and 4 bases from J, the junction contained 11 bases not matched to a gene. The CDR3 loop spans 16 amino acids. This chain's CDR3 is CASRQDRGVYADTQYF. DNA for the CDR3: TGTGCCAGCAGGCAGGACAGGGGCGTGTATGCAGATACGCAGTATTTT.

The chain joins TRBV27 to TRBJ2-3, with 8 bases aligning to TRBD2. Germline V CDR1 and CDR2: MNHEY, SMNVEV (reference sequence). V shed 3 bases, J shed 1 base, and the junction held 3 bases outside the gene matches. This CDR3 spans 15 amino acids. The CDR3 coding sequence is TGTGCCAGCAGTTTGGGTAGCGGGGGCACAGATACGCAGTATTTT. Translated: CASSLGSGGTDTQYF.

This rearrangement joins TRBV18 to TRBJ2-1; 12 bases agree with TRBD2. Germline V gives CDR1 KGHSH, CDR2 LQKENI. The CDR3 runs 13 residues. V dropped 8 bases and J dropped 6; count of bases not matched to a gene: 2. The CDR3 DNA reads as TGTGCCAGCCGGACTAGCGGGGTCAATGAGCAGTTCTTC. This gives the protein CASRTSGVNEQFF. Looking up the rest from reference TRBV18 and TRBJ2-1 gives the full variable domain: NAGVMQNPRHLVRRRGQEARLRCSPMKGHSHVYWYRQLPEEGLKFMVYLQKENIIDESGMPKERFSAEFPKEGPSILRIQQVVRGDSAAYFCASRTSGVNEQFFGPGTRLTVL.

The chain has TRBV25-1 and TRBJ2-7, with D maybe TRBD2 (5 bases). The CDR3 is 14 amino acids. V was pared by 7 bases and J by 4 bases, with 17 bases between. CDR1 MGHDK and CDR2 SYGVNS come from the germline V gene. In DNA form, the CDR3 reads TGTGCCAGCAACGCCCACTCGGAGGTATACGAGCAGTACTTC. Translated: CASNAHSEVYEQYF.

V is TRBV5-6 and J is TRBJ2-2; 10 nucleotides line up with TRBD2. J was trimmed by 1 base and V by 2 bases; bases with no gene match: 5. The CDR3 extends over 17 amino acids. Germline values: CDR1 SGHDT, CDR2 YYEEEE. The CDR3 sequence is CASSLPGLAKNTGELFF. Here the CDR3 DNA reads TGTGCCAGCAGCTTACCGGGACTAGCGAAGAACACCGGGGAGCTGTTTTTT.

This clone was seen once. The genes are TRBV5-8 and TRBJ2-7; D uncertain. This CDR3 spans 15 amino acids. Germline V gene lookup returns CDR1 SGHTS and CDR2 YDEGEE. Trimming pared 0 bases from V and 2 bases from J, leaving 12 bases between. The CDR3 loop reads CASSLGWNFPYEQYF. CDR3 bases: TGTGCCAGCAGCTTGGGGTGGAACTTTCCCTACGAGCAGTACTTC. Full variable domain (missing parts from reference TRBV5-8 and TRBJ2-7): EAGVTQSPTHLIKTRGQQATLRCSPISGHTSVYWYQQALGLGLQFLLWYDEGEERNRGNFPPRFSGRQFPNYSSELNVNALELEDSALYLCASSLGWNFPYEQYFGPGTRLTVT.

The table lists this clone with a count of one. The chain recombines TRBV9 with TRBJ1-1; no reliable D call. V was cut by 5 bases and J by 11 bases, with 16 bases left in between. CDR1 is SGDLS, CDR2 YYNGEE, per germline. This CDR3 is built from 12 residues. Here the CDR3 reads CASSAELGRAFF. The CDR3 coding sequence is TGTGCCAGCAGTGCCGAATTAGGACGGGCTTTCTTT.

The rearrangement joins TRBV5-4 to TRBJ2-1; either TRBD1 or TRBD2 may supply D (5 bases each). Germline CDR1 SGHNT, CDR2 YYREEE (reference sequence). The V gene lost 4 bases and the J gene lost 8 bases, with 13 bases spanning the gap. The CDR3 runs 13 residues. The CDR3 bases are TGTGCCAGCAGCCCGAATAGGGACCATGAGCAGTTCTTC. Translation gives CASSPNRDHEQFF.

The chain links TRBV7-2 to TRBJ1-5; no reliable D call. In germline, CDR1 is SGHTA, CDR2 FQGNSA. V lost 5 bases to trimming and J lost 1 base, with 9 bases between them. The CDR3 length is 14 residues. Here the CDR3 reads CASSPMGSNQPQHF. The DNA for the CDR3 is TGTGCCAGCAGCCCCATGGGCAGCAATCAGCCCCAGCATTTT.

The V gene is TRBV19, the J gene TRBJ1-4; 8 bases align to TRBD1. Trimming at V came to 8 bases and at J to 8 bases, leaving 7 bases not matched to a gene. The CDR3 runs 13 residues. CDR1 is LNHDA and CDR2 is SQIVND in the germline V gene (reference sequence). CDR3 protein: CASGQGLGEKLFF. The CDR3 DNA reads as TGTGCCAGTGGACAGGGATTAGGCGAAAAACTGTTTTTT. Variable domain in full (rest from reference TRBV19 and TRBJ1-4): DGGITQSPKYLFRKEGQNVTLSCEQNLNHDAMYWYRQDPGQGLRLIYYSQIVNDFQKGDIAEGYSVSREKKESFPLTVTSAQKNPTAFYLCASGQGLGEKLFFGSGTQLSVL.

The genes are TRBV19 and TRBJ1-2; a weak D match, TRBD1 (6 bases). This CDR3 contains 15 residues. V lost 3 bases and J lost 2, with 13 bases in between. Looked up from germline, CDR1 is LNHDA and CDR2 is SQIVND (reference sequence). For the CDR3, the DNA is TGTGCCAGTAGTATGTTGGGGGGCTTAAACTATGGCTACACCTTC. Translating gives CASSMLGGLNYGYTF.